The rows below give T cell receptor beta chains drawn from one sample of a study of T cells in Graves' hyperthyroidism and ophthalmopathy. TCRdb re-called the multiplex PCR reads with MiXCR, one entry per CDR3 protein. The sample has some 300,000 distinct CDR3 sequences; 15% to 20% are singletons. The sequencing input was blood. The source of these receptors is a man between 50 and 59 years old with Graves' ophthalmopathy. Each CDR3 is given with its conserved first and last residue. The D gene is left open where the match is weak.

V	D	J	CDR3
TRBV12-3/TRBV12-4	-	TRBJ2-7	CASSFGSLAYEQYF
TRBV7-9	TRBD1	TRBJ2-7	CASSLDNPMDRGRYWEQYF
TRBV30	-	TRBJ2-2	CAWSVQRAGELFF
TRBV3-1	-	TRBJ2-3	CASSQVSDTQYF
TRBV3-1	TRBD1	TRBJ1-6	CASSTGTANSPLHF
TRBV11-3	-	TRBJ2-1	CASSLGGRYNEQFF
TRBV7-8	-	TRBJ1-2	CASSSTRAEGYTF
TRBV13	TRBD2	TRBJ2-7	CASSPPTSGSYEQYF
TRBV27	-	TRBJ2-1	CASALDNEQFF
TRBV7-2	TRBD2	TRBJ2-3	CASSFTSGRIDTQYF
TRBV3-1	TRBD1	TRBJ1-2	CASSQGWDRDTYGYTF
TRBV20-1	TRBD1	TRBJ1-1	CSAGQGGTEAFF
TRBV7-8	TRBD2	TRBJ2-1	CASSLRLAGSNEQFF
TRBV6-2/TRBV6-3	TRBD2	TRBJ2-7	CASSRRTSGRIWEQYF
TRBV19	-	TRBJ2-2	CASSIARQRSTGELFF
TRBV20-1	TRBD2	TRBJ2-7	CSAPDRRTSSYEQYF
TRBV15	TRBD2	TRBJ2-5	CATSRGEGETQYF
TRBV5-6	-	TRBJ2-5	CASSSGFLQETQYF
TRBV10-3	-	TRBJ2-5	CAISPTAETQYF
TRBV7-2	-	TRBJ1-5	CASSSGVPQHF
TRBV20-1	TRBD1	TRBJ2-7	CSSRPRDRYYEQYF
TRBV11-2	TRBD2	TRBJ2-1	CASSHPGREAGDEQFF
TRBV20-1	TRBD1	TRBJ1-5	CSGRTGGNQPQHF
TRBV9	-	TRBJ2-7	CASSVSGGADEQYF
TRBV20-1	TRBD1	TRBJ2-4	CSAITTGTIQYF
TRBV5-5	-	TRBJ1-2	CASSLAPRNYGYTF
TRBV20-1	TRBD1	TRBJ1-6	CSAPQPGQGAPLHF
TRBV9	-	TRBJ2-1	CASSVDQVRNEQFF
TRBV7-9	-	TRBJ2-1	CASSLAGTRNEQFF